The clone carrying this TCR beta chain was seen a few times. From RNA transcripts, TCR beta CDR3 regions were amplified. Primed by the HTBI set, a first-round RT-PCR was run on the TCR CDR3. TCRdb re-called the multiplex PCR reads with MiXCR, one entry per CDR3 protein. The sample has 650,000 to 800,000 distinct CDR3 sequences, roughly 46% seen once. This entry comes from a study of T cells in Graves' hyperthyroidism and ophthalmopathy. This clonotype originated in an adult man with Graves' disease, either hyperthyroidism or ophthalmopathy (not recorded which). Sequencing input: peripheral blood or thyroid tissue (not recorded which).

The CDR3 here is CASITTGAEAFF. As DNA, the CDR3 is TGTGCCAGCATCACTACAGGGGCGGAAGCTTTCTTT. V gene TRBV5-6 combines with J gene TRBJ1-1, with 7 positions matching TRBD1. The CDR3 has 12 amino acids. The germline V gene encodes CDR1 SGHDT and CDR2 YYEEEE. Losses at the gene ends were 6 bases for V and 8 bases for J; bases not matched to a gene: 7.